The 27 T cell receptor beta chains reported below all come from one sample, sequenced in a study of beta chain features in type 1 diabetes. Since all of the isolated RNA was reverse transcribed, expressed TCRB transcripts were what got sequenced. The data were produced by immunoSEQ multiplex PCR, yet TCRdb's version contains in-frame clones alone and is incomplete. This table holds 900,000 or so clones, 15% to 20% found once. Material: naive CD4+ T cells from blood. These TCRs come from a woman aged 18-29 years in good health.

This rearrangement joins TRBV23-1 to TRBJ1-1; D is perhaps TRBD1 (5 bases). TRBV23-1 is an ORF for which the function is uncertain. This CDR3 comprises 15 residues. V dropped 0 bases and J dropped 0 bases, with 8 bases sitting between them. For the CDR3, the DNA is TGCGCCAGCAGTCAATCGGGGGATATGAACACTGAAGCTTTCTTT. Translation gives CASSQSGDMNTEAFF.

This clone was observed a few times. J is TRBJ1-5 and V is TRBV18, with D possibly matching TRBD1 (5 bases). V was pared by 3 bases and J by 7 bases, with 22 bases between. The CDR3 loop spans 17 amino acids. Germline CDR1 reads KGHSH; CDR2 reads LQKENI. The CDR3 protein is CASSPTKLAGLNQPQHF. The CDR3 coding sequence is TGTGCCAGCTCACCGACTAAGTTGGCAGGGCTAAACCAGCCCCAGCATTTT.

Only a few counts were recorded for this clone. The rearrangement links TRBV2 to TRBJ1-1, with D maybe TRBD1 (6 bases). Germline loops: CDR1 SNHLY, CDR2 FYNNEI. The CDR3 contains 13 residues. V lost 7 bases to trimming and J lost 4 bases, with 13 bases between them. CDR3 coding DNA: TGTGCCAGCAAGGGACAACCGACCACTGAAGCTTTCTTT. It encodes CASKGQPTTEAFF.

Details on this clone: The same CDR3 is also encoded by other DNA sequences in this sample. In nucleotides, the CDR3 is TGTGCCAGCAGTTCCGGGGTAGAGACCCAGTACTTC. Its protein product is CASSSGVETQYF. The chain is built from TRBV28 and TRBJ2-5, with D possibly being TRBD2 (5 bases). CDR1 MDHEN and CDR2 SYDVKM come from the germline V gene. The CDR3 covers 12 residues. V was pared by 4 bases and J by 4 bases, with 7 bases between.

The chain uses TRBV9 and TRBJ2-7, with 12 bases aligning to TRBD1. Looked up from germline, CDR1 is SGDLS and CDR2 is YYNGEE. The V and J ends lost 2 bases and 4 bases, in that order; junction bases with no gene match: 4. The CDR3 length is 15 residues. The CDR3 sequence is CASSVGTGGLYEQYF. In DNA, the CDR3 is TGTGCCAGCAGCGTCGGGACAGGGGGCTTATACGAGCAGTACTTC.

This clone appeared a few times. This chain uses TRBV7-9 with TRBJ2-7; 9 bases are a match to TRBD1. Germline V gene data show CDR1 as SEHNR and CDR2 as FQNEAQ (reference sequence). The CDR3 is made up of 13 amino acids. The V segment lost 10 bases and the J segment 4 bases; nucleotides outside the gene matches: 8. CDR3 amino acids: CAIATGGLYEQYF. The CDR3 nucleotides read TGTGCCATAGCCACAGGGGGCTTGTACGAGCAGTACTTC.

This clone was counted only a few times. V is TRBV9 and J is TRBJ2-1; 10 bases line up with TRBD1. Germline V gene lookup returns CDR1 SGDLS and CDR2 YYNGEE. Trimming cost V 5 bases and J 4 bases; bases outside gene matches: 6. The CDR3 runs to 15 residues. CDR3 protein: CASSPRQGAYNEQFF. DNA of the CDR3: TGTGCCAGCAGTCCCCGACAGGGGGCTTACAATGAGCAGTTCTTC.

The CDR3 nucleotides read TGTGCCAGCAGCTTAGACCCAAACCGAGCATATGGCTACACCTTC. Its protein is CASSLDPNRAYGYTF. The chain couples TRBV7-8 to TRBJ1-2; D gene unclear. Germline loops: CDR1 SGHVS, CDR2 FQNEAQ. CDR3 length: 15 amino acids. Trimming shortened V by 1 base and J by 5 bases, and 14 bases separated the two germline ends.

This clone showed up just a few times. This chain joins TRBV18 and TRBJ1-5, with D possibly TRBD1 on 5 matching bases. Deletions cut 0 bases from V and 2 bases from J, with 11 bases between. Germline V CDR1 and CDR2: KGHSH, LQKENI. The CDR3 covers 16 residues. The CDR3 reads CASSPPGVIGNQPQHF. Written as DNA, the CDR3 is TGTGCCAGCTCACCACCGGGGGTTATTGGCAATCAGCCCCAGCATTTT.

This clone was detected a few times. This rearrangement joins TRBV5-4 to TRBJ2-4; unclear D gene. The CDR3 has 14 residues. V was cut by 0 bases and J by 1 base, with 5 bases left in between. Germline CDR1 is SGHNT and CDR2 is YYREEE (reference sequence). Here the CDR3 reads CASSLEVAKNIQYF. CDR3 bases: TGTGCCAGCAGCTTGGAGGTCGCCAAAAACATTCAGTACTTC.

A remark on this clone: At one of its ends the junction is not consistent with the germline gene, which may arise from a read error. The CDR3 nucleotides are TGTGCCAGCAGTTTTTTGGGACTAGCGGGAGCTGAATTT. Residues: CASSFLGLAGAEF. V gene TRBV28 combines with J gene TRBJ2-3; the match to TRBD2 covers 14 bases. Germline CDR1 MDHEN, CDR2 SYDVKM. This CDR3 spans 13 amino acids.

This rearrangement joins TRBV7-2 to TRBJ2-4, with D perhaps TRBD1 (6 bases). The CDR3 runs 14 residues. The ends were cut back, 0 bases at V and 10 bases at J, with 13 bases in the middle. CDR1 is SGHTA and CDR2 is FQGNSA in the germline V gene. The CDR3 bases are TGTGCCAGCAGCTTAGCGGCCAGGGGTTCTATTCAGTACTTC. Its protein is CASSLAARGSIQYF.

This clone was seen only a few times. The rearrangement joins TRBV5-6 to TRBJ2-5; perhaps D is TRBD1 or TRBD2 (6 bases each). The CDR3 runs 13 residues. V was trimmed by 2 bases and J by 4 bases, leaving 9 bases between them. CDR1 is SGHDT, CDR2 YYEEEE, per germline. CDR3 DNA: TGTGCCAGCAGCTTCAGGGGAGGAGAGACCCAGTACTTC. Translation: CASSFRGGETQYF.

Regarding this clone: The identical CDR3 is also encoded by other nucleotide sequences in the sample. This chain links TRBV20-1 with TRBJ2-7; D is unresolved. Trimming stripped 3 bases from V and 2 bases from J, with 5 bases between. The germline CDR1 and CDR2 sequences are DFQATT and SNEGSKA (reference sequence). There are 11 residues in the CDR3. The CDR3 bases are TGCAGTGCTAGCGCCCCCTACGAGCAGTACTTC. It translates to CSASAPYEQYF.

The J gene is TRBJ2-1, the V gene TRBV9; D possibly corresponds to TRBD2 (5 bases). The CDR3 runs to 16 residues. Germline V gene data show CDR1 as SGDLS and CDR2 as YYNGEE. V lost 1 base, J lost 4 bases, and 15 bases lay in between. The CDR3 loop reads CASSVREQGLYNEQFF. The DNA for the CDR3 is TGTGCCAGCAGCGTAAGGGAGCAAGGGCTATACAATGAGCAGTTCTTC.

In DNA, the CDR3 is TGTACCTCCCTCTCCGGGGCTTTCTTT. This codes for CTSLSGAFF. This chain links TRBV21-1 with TRBJ1-1. TRBV21-1 is listed as a pseudogene. CDR3 length: 9 amino acids.

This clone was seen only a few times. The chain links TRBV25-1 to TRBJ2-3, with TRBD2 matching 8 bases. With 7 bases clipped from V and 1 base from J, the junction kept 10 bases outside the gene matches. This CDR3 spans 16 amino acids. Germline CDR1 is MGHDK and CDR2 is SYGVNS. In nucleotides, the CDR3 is TGTGCCAGCAAGACGGCGGGAGGTGAGGGCACAGATACGCAGTATTTT. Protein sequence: CASKTAGGEGTDTQYF.

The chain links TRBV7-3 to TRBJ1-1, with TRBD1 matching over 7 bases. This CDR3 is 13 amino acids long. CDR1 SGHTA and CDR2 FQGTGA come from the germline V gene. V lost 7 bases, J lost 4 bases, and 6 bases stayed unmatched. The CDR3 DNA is TGTGCCAGCACCCCAGGGGGTGGCACTGAAGCTTTCTTT. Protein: CASTPGGGTEAFF.

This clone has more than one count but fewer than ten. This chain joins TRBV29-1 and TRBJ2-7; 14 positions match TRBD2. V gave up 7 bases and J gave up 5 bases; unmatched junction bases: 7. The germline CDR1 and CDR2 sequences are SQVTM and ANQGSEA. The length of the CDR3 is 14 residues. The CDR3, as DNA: TGCAGCGCTCGGGGACTAGCGGGAGCCAACGAGCAGTACTTC. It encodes CSARGLAGANEQYF.

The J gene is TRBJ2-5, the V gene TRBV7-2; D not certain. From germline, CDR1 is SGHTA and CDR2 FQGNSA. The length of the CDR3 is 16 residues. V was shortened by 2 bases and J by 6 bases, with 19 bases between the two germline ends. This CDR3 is CASSLLDSGPYQTQYF. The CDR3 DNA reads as TGTGCCAGCAGCTTACTGGATTCGGGCCCGTACCAGACCCAGTACTTC.

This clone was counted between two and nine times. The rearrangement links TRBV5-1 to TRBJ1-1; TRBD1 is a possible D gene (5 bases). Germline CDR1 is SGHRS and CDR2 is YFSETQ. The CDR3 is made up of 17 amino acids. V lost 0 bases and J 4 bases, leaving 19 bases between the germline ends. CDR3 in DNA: TGCGCCAGCAGCTTGGGAAGGCAGGGCTCCCCGATCACTGAAGCTTTCTTT. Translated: CASSLGRQGSPITEAFF. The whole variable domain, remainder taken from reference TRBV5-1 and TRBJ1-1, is KAGVTQTPRYLIKTRGQQVTLSCSPISGHRSVSWYQQTPGQGLQFLFEYFSETQRNKGNFPGRFSGRQFSNSRSEMNVSTLELGDSALYLCASSLGRQGSPITEAFFGQGTRLTVV.

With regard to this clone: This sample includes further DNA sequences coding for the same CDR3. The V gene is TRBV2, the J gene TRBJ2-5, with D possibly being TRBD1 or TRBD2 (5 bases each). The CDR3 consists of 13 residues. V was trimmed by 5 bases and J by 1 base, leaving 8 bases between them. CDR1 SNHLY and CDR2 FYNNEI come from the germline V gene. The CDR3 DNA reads TGTGCCAGCAGTAGGGACCTCCAAGAGACCCAGTACTTC. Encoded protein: CASSRDLQETQYF.

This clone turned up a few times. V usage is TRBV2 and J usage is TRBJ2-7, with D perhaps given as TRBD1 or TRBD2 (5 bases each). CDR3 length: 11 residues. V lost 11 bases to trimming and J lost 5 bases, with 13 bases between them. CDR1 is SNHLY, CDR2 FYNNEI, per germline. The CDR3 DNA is TGTGCCTCACAGATGGGGGACGAGCAGTACTTC. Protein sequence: CASQMGDEQYF.

In DNA form, the CDR3 reads TGTGCCAGCAGCTGGGGACGCTACGAGCAGTACTTC. It encodes CASSWGRYEQYF. The rearrangement joins TRBV14 to TRBJ2-7; D may correspond to TRBD1 or TRBD2 (5 bases each). The CDR3 is 12 residues long. CDR1 and CDR2 from the germline V gene are SGHDN and FVKESK. Trimming removed 5 bases from V and 3 bases from J, with 8 bases in between.

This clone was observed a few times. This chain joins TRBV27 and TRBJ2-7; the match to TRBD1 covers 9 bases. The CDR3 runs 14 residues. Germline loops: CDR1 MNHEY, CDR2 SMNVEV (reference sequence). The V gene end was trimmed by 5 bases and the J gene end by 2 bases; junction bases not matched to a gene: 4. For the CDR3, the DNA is TGTGCCAGCAGTCTGACAGGGGGAGCCTACGAGCAGTACTTC. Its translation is CASSLTGGAYEQYF.

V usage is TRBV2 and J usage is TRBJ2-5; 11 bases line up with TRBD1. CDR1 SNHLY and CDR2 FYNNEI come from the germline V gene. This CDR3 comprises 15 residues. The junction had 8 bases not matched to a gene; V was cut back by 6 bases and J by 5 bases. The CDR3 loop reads CASRDRGLEGETQYF. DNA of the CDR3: TGTGCCAGCAGGGACAGGGGGCTAGAGGGGGAGACCCAGTACTTC.

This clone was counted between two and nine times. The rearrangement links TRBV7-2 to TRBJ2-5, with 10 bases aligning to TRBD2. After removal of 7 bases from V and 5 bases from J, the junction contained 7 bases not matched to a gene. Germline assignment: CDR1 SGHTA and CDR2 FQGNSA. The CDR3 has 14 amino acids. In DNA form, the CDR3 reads TGTGCCAGCACCGTGATAGCGGGAGGCGAGACCCAGTACTTC. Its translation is CASTVIAGGETQYF.